Listed below are T cell receptor beta chains from one sample, sequenced in a study of CD8 T cells in ankylosing spondylitis. TCRdb re-called the 5' RACE reads through MiXCR, storing one row per CDR3 protein. The repertoire consists of about 220,000 distinct CDR3 sequences, with under 30% occurring once and the leading ten covering more than 6.5%. Sequenced: blood, either unsorted or a sorted T cell fraction (not recorded which). The receptor source for this set is a male donor with ankylosing spondylitis or in good health (not recorded which). Both conserved end residues are part of each CDR3. A D gene is named only where the DNA matches it firmly. Clone size is given for some rows only: seen once, a few or many times, or a class if the clone is expanded.

CASSPNSGETQYF | TGTGCCAGCTCACCAAACAGTGGAGAGACCCAGTACTTC | . | TRBV18 | . | TRBJ2-5
CSVVKPSYEQYF | TGCAGCGTTGTAAAACCATCCTACGAGCAGTACTTC | few | TRBV29-1 | . | TRBJ2-7
CASRLRLAGELQEQYF | TGTGCCAGCAGACTCCGACTAGCGGGAGAGCTACAGGAGCAGTACTTC | many | TRBV5-5 | TRBD2 | TRBJ2-7
CATLRTGGEAFF | TGTGCCACTCTCCGGACAGGGGGTGAAGCTTTCTTT | . | TRBV6-5 | TRBD1 | TRBJ1-1
CASSLAFRYEQYF | TGTGCCAGCAGCTTAGCGTTCCGCTACGAGCAGTACTTC | many | TRBV7-2 | . | TRBJ2-7
CASSLSQGEETQYF | TGTGCCAGCTCACTTTCCCAGGGGGAAGAGACCCAGTACTTC | . | TRBV18 | TRBD1 | TRBJ2-5
CASSLTAIQETQYF | TGTGCCAGCAGCTTAACAGCTATACAAGAGACCCAGTACTTC | few | TRBV5-5 | . | TRBJ2-5
CSVLYNTDTQYF | TGCAGCGTTCTTTACAACACAGATACGCAGTATTTT | . | TRBV29-1 | . | TRBJ2-3
CASSQGIAGRADTQYF | TGTGCCAGCAGCCAAGGGATAGCGGGGAGGGCAGATACGCAGTATTTT | . | TRBV3-1 | TRBD2 | TRBJ2-3
CSARSKQGFNYGYTF | TGCAGTGCTAGATCTAAACAGGGGTTCAACTATGGCTACACCTTC | many | TRBV20-1 | TRBD1 | TRBJ1-2
CASSLMAGTANSPLHF | TGCGCCAGCAGCTTGATGGCCGGGACAGCTAATTCACCCCTCCACTTT | few | TRBV5-1 | TRBD1 | TRBJ1-6
CSARDPPTGQETQYF | TGCAGTGCTAGAGATCCACCGACAGGGCAAGAGACCCAGTACTTC | few | TRBV20-1 | TRBD1 | TRBJ2-5
CASSQAGTGDWPLHF | TGCGCCAGCAGCCAAGCTGGGACAGGTGACTGGCCCCTCCACTTT | many | TRBV4-1 | TRBD1 | TRBJ1-6
CASSFDRADEQYF | TGCGCCAGCAGCTTTGACAGGGCTGACGAGCAGTACTTC | many | TRBV5-1 | TRBD1 | TRBJ2-7
CASSLRLTEAFF | TGTGCCAGCAGTTTACGCCTTACTGAAGCTTTCTTT | few | TRBV28 | . | TRBJ1-1
CSVEAGFGNTEAFF | TGCAGCGTTGAAGCAGGGTTCGGGAACACTGAAGCTTTCTTT | . | TRBV29-1 | . | TRBJ1-1
CSTKRGADGYTF | TGCAGTACGAAGAGGGGAGCGGATGGCTACACCTTC | . | TRBV20-1 | . | TRBJ1-2
CSATPGSNEQFF | TGCAGTGCCACACCCGGGAGCAATGAGCAGTTCTTC | many | TRBV20-1 | . | TRBJ2-1
CASISRQGWGNIQYF | TGTGCCAGCATTAGCCGACAGGGTTGGGGGAACATTCAGTACTTC | . | TRBV6-5 | TRBD1 | TRBJ2-4
CASSLGLPRDTQYF | TGTGCCAGCAGTTTAGGACTCCCCCGAGATACGCAGTATTTT | . | TRBV12-3/TRBV12-4 | . | TRBJ2-3
CSADMLGDTQYF | TGCAGTGCTGATATGCTCGGAGATACGCAGTATTTT | few | TRBV20-1 | . | TRBJ2-3
CSAVLGKGGTDTQYF | TGCAGTGCCGTGTTAGGAAAAGGGGGCACAGATACGCAGTATTTT | . | TRBV20-1 | . | TRBJ2-3
CASSWGAEAFF | TGTGCCAGCAGTTGGGGGGCTGAAGCTTTCTTT | many | TRBV6-5 | . | TRBJ1-1
CASSSAGLARTDTQYF | TGTGCCAGCAGCTCTGCGGGACTAGCGCGCACAGATACGCAGTATTTT | many | TRBV7-2 | TRBD2 | TRBJ2-3
CSFGQGGDTQYF | TGCAGCTTTGGGCAGGGTGGAGATACGCAGTATTTT | many | TRBV29-1 | . | TRBJ2-3
CSALENTEAFF | TGCAGTGCTCTCGAGAACACTGAAGCTTTCTTT | . | TRBV20-1 | . | TRBJ1-1
CASSQGLGDSLKQFF | TGCGCCAGCAGCCAAGGTCTGGGGGACAGCCTTAAGCAGTTCTTC | . | TRBV4-3 | TRBD1 | TRBJ2-1
CASSQGTGIGELFF | TGTGCCAGCAGCCAAGGGACGGGTATCGGGGAGCTGTTTTTT | few | TRBV3-1 | . | TRBJ2-2
CASSLRLAGVGEQFF | TGTGCCAGCAGTTTAAGGCTAGCGGGAGTGGGTGAGCAGTTCTTC | many | TRBV12-3/TRBV12-4 | TRBD2 | TRBJ2-1
CSASPSAQETQYF | TGCAGTGCTAGCCCTAGCGCCCAAGAGACCCAGTACTTC | many | TRBV20-1 | . | TRBJ2-5
CASSRRGEKLFF | TGTGCCAGCAGCCGAAGGGGTGAAAAACTGTTTTTT | . | TRBV6-5 | . | TRBJ1-4
CASRGGQGFHEQYF | TGTGCCAGCAGGGGGGGACAGGGCTTTCACGAGCAGTACTTC | many | TRBV12-3/TRBV12-4 | TRBD1 | TRBJ2-7
CASSSLRGTGVYEQYF | TGTGCCAGCAGTTCCCTTCGGGGGACAGGGGTTTACGAGCAGTACTTC | . | TRBV6-5 | TRBD1 | TRBJ2-7
CASSLNPSDTQYF | TGTGCTAGCAGCTTAAACCCCTCAGATACGCAGTATTTT | . | TRBV7-7 | . | TRBJ2-3
CASSSQGRYYEQYF | TGTGCCAGCAGCTCCCAGGGACGATATTACGAGCAGTACTTC | many | TRBV5-6 | . | TRBJ2-7
CSAGQGDTEAFF | TGCAGCGCCGGACAGGGTGACACTGAAGCTTTCTTT | many | TRBV29-1 | TRBD1 | TRBJ1-1
CASSPNSGGSNQPQHF | TGTGCCAGCTCACCAAATAGCGGGGGCAGCAATCAGCCCCAGCATTTT | . | TRBV18 | . | TRBJ1-5
CSVREGRGNEQFF | TGCAGTGTACGGGAGGGCCGGGGTAATGAGCAGTTCTTC | . | TRBV20-1 | TRBD2 | TRBJ2-1
CASSLGLGVQETQYF | TGTGCCAGCAGCTTGGGCTTGGGAGTCCAAGAGACCCAGTACTTC | many | TRBV5-6 | . | TRBJ2-5
CASSLGQALEQYF | TGTGCCAGCTCACTCGGACAGGCATTAGAGCAGTACTTC | . | TRBV18 | TRBD1 | TRBJ2-7
CSADSNTEAFF | TGCAGCGCGGACAGCAACACTGAAGCTTTCTTT | . | TRBV29-1 | . | TRBJ1-1
CASSRQDNQPQHF | TGTGCCAGCAGCCGACAGGACAATCAGCCCCAGCATTTT | . | TRBV12-3/TRBV12-4 | . | TRBJ1-5
CSVRTSGIYNEQFF | TGCAGTGTTCGGACTAGCGGGATATACAATGAGCAGTTCTTC | few | TRBV20-1 | TRBD2 | TRBJ2-1
CASSPRGLAGNKNEQFF | TGTGCCAGCTCACCACGGGGACTAGCGGGAAACAAGAATGAGCAGTTCTTC | many | TRBV18 | TRBD2 | TRBJ2-1
CSASSRHYGYTF | TGCAGTGCTAGCTCCCGGCACTATGGCTACACCTTC | . | TRBV20-1 | . | TRBJ1-2
CASSFGFSGANVLTF | TGTGCCAGCAGTTTCGGGTTCTCTGGGGCCAACGTCCTGACTTTC | . | TRBV6-5 | . | TRBJ2-6
CSARGQGGTNEKLFF | TGCAGTGCTAGAGGACAGGGGGGCACTAATGAAAAACTGTTTTTT | . | TRBV20-1 | TRBD1 | TRBJ1-4
CASSSNRAPEQYF | TGTGCCAGCTCGAGTAACAGGGCCCCTGAGCAGTACTTC | few | TRBV18 | . | TRBJ2-7
CASSDSGLAGIQFF | TGTGCCAGCAGTGACTCCGGACTAGCGGGAATACAGTTCTTC | . | TRBV25-1 | TRBD2 | TRBJ2-1
CSVEEAGTQYF | TGCAGCGTCGAGGAGGCAGGGACGCAGTATTTT | few | TRBV29-1 | . | TRBJ2-3
CASSSAGRRTDTQYF | TGTGCCAGCAGCTCTGCGGGACGCCGCACAGATACGCAGTATTTT | few | TRBV7-9 | . | TRBJ2-3
CSASLGRGPNYEQYF | TGCAGTGCTAGTCTTGGCAGGGGGCCGAACTACGAGCAGTACTTC | many | TRBV20-1 | TRBD1 | TRBJ2-7
CASSSTVKETQYF | TGCGCCAGCAGCTCGACAGTCAAAGAGACCCAGTACTTC | . | TRBV5-1 | . | TRBJ2-5
CSARARQEPNQPQHF | TGCAGTGCTAGAGCGCGTCAGGAACCGAATCAGCCCCAGCATTTT | many | TRBV20-1 | . | TRBJ1-5
CSVEDPRNYEQYF | TGCAGCGTTGAAGACCCCAGAAACTACGAGCAGTACTTC | many | TRBV29-1 | . | TRBJ2-7